These T cell receptor beta chains were read from a single sample in a study of OX40 agonist ivuxolimab in advanced cancers. Sequenced by immunoSEQ multiplex PCR; TCRdb stores in-frame clones only, minus some. Here the sample spans tens of thousands of clones, over 75% being singletons. The sequencing used CD4+ or CD8+ T cells sorted from blood, collected in a trial of the OX40 agonist ivuxolimab. These receptors all come from an adult with an advanced solid tumor such as melanoma, head and neck, liver or kidney cancer. Both conserved end residues are trimmed from each CDR3. Fields, in order: V gene, CDR3 length, clone size, J gene, CDR3 protein. Size values are once, few and many counts, or a class for expanded clones, and some rows have none.

TRBV5-6	14	NA	NA	ASSLVRDRSSYEQY
TRBV11-2	12	NA	TRBJ1-6	ASSRGQGSSPLH
TRBV5-6	9	NA	TRBJ2-7	ASSLGREQY
TRBV28	13	few	TRBJ1-3	ASRSPTSSGNTIY
TRBV18	12	NA	TRBJ1-2	ASGGQVGVDGYT
TRBV7-2	12	NA	TRBJ1-3	ASGYTQPGNTIY
TRBV28	12	NA	TRBJ2-7	ASSLEDGTYEQY
TRBV5-6	12	NA	TRBJ1-3	ASSKTGAGNTIY
TRBV11-2	17	NA	TRBJ2-3	ASSLGPRGPTPLADTQY
TRBV13	10	NA	TRBJ1-1	ASSLDSGVAF
TRBV5-4	15	NA	TRBJ2-1	ASSRPLAGDSYNEQF
TRBV6-1	13	NA	TRBJ2-1	ASSRSSGGYNEQF
TRBV23-1	15	few	TRBJ1-3	ASSQSKGDQPGNTIY
TRBV5-4	13	NA	TRBJ2-5	ASSSGLDHKETQY
TRBV18	12	NA	TRBJ2-7	ASSTSQELSGQY
TRBV5-4	12	NA	TRBJ2-5	ASSLAGVMETQY
TRBV7-8	12	NA	TRBJ1-1	ASSLTQPNTEAF
TRBV9	12	NA	TRBJ1-1	ASSVGGGETEAF
TRBV30	11	NA	TRBJ1-3	AWNLLTGNTIY
TRBV19	11	few	TRBJ2-5	ASSGQNQETQY
TRBV15	11	once	TRBJ2-1	ATSSAQAREQF
TRBV7-2	11	NA	TRBJ2-1	ASSLGGGNEQF
TRBV4-1	13	NA	TRBJ1-5	ASSPGQGIPQPQH
TRBV28	14	NA	TRBJ2-2	ASSRAGTPNTGELF
TRBV28	12	NA	TRBJ2-7	ASSLSGRSGEQY
TRBV9	14	NA	TRBJ2-1	ASSGQGGRSYNEQF
TRBV4-1	12	few	TRBJ1-1	ASRGTLLNTEAF
TRBV15	15	NA	TRBJ1-2	ATSRGGIGTGHYGYT
TRBV13	13	NA	TRBJ2-1	ASSLKGVGNNEQF